The 27 T cell receptor beta chains below come from one sample, sequenced in a study of PD-L1 blockade in urothelial cancer. The data were produced by immunoSEQ multiplex PCR, yet TCRdb's version contains in-frame clones alone and is incomplete. The sample consists of fewer than 45,000 clones, approximately 78% of them appearing once. The input for sequencing was PBMCs, taken around atezolizumab (anti-PD-L1) treatment. These receptor sequences come from a man in his 70s with urothelial cancer.

This clone was counted a single time. The V gene is TRBV5-4, the J gene TRBJ1-2, with 12 bases lining up with TRBD1. This CDR3 has 14 amino acids. CDR1 is SGHNT and CDR2 is YYREEE in the germline V gene (reference sequence). V was pared by 6 bases and J by 6 bases, with 6 bases of the junction left unmatched. CDR3 in amino acids: CASTLGQGADGYTF. The CDR3 bases are TGTGCCAGCACCCTGGGACAGGGGGCCGATGGCTACACCTTC.

This chain connects TRBV7-8 to TRBJ2-1, with D possibly matching TRBD2 (7 bases). Germline V gene lookup returns CDR1 SGHVS and CDR2 FQNEAQ. V was clipped by 2 bases and J by 8 bases, with 13 bases between them. The CDR3 extends over 14 amino acids. The CDR3 sequence is CASSLRGGVDEQFF. The CDR3 nucleotides read TGTGCCAGCAGCTTAAGGGGGGGGGTCGATGAGCAGTTCTTC.

The chain carries TRBV5-1 and TRBJ2-1; 14 nucleotides agree with TRBD2. Germline lookup yields CDR1 SGHRS and CDR2 YFSETQ. The CDR3 contains 16 residues. J gave up 8 bases and V 1 base, and 5 bases lay outside the gene matches. CDR3 nucleotide sequence: TGCGCCAGCAGCTTGTCCGGACTAGCGGGGGGTTATGAGCAGTTCTTC. It encodes CASSLSGLAGGYEQFF. The full variable domain, in which reference TRBV5-1 and TRBJ2-1 provide the parts outside the CDR3, is KAGVTQTPRYLIKTRGQQVTLSCSPISGHRSVSWYQQTPGQGLQFLFEYFSETQRNKGNFPGRFSGRQFSNSRSEMNVSTLELGDSALYLCASSLSGLAGGYEQFFGPGTRLTVL.

The chain carries TRBV7-2 and TRBJ2-1; 9 nucleotides agree with TRBD2. The germline V gene has CDR1 SGHTA and CDR2 FQGNSA. V was pared by 6 bases and J by 4 bases, with 10 bases of the junction left unmatched. This CDR3 spans 16 amino acids. The chain's CDR3 is CASSPRLAEIYNEQFF. CDR3 bases: TGTGCCAGCAGTCCAAGACTAGCGGAGATATACAATGAGCAGTTCTTC.

The rearrangement joins TRBV9 to TRBJ2-5; D ambiguous. Germline V gene sequence: CDR1 SGDLS, CDR2 YYNGEE. This CDR3 has 13 amino acids. The V gene lost 4 bases and the J gene lost 5 bases, with 12 bases spanning the gap. CDR3 protein: CASSNTPQETQYF. The CDR3 DNA sequence: TGTGCCAGCAGCAACACCCCGCAGGAGACCCAGTACTTC.

The V gene is TRBV7-9, the J gene TRBJ1-6; TRBD1 matches at 10 bases. Germline CDR1 and CDR2: SEHNR and FQNEAQ (reference sequence). Trimming cost V 2 bases and J 10 bases; bases outside gene matches: 8. The CDR3 is made up of 16 amino acids. In DNA, the CDR3 is TGTGCCAGCAGCTTAACCACCGGGACAGGGGTCTCACCCCTCCACTTT. This translates into CASSLTTGTGVSPLHF.

This clone showed up just once. V and J are TRBV14 and TRBJ1-4; D is perhaps TRBD1 (6 bases). This CDR3 contains 15 residues. Germline V gene data show CDR1 as SGHDN and CDR2 as FVKESK. Trimming stripped 3 bases from V and 4 bases from J, with 12 bases between. The CDR3 nucleotides are TGTGCCAGCAGCCAGATACAGGGAGTTAATGAAAAACTGTTTTTT. This codes for CASSQIQGVNEKLFF.

The chain is built from TRBV5-6 and TRBJ2-5; D is undetermined. The germline V gene has CDR1 SGHDT and CDR2 YYEEEE. V gave up 5 bases and J gave up 2 bases, with 4 bases separating them. There are 11 residues in the CDR3. For the CDR3, the DNA is TGTGCCAGCAGGAGACAAGAGACCCAGTACTTC. Encoded protein: CASRRQETQYF.

The J gene is TRBJ1-1, the V gene TRBV14, with TRBD1 as a possible D gene (6 bases). The ends were cut back, 7 bases at V and 4 bases at J, with 16 bases in the middle. From germline, CDR1 is SGHDN and CDR2 FVKESK. The CDR3 consists of 14 residues. As DNA, the CDR3 is TGTGCCAGCAAAGGTCTCACCAGGGGCACTGAAGCTTTCTTT. Its translation: CASKGLTRGTEAFF.

This clone was seen a few times. The CDR3 here is CASSQGTGFTF. Here the CDR3 DNA reads TGTGCCAGCAGTCAGGGGACAGGGTTCACCTTC. This chain joins TRBV5-8 and TRBJ1-2; 9 nucleotides agree with TRBD1. Germline assignment: CDR1 SGHTS and CDR2 YDEGEE. This CDR3 comprises 11 residues. Trimming took 5 bases from V and 13 from J; bases not matched to a gene: 6.

The chain recombines TRBV10-2 with TRBJ2-7; 10 bases fit TRBD2. V trimming: 11 bases; J trimming: 0 bases; junction bases outside the gene matches: 4. This CDR3 is built from 13 residues. Looked up from germline, CDR1 is WSHSY and CDR2 is SAAADI. The CDR3 DNA is TGCGCCGCCGGGACTAGCGACTCCTACGAGCAGTACTTC. It is translated as CAAGTSDSYEQYF.

This chain uses TRBV4-1 with TRBJ2-3, with D perhaps matching TRBD1 (5 bases). Trimming removed 3 bases at V and 0 bases at J, with 10 bases between. The germline CDR1 and CDR2 sequences are MGHRA and YSYEKL. The CDR3 has 15 residues. The CDR3 nucleotides are TGCGCCAGCAGCCAGAGACAGTCTAGCACAGATACGCAGTATTTT. As protein: CASSQRQSSTDTQYF.

The V and J genes are TRBV7-2 and TRBJ1-5; D may be TRBD1 (5 bases). The CDR3 covers 15 residues. The germline CDR1 and CDR2 sequences are SGHTA and FQGNSA. Trimming removed 3 bases from V and 9 bases from J, with 18 bases in between. The CDR3: CASSFPRGWGGPQHF. Here the CDR3 DNA reads TGTGCCAGCAGCTTCCCCCGGGGGTGGGGGGGGCCCCAGCATTTT.

The gene calls are TRBV5-4 and TRBJ2-7; 9 bases align to TRBD1. Germline CDR1 is SGHNT and CDR2 is YYREEE (reference sequence). The CDR3 is 14 amino acids. V was pared by 4 bases and J by 5 bases, with 7 bases of the junction left unmatched. This CDR3 is CASSTRTGDDEQYF. CDR3 nucleotides: TGTGCCAGCAGCACCCGGACAGGGGACGACGAGCAGTACTTC.

The chain is built from TRBV2 and TRBJ2-7; 7 bases agree with TRBD1. V trimming: 6 bases; J trimming: 0 bases; junction bases outside the gene matches: 5. Germline V gene lookup returns CDR1 SNHLY and CDR2 FYNNEI. The CDR3 spans 14 residues. In nucleotides, the CDR3 is TGTGCCAGCAGGCGTTACAGGGGCTCCTACGAGCAGTACTTC. It translates to CASRRYRGSYEQYF.

The V gene is TRBV9, the J gene TRBJ1-2; D is uncertain. Between the trimmed V and J ends, which lost 7 bases and 4 bases, there was a span of 20 bases. Germline loops: CDR1 SGDLS, CDR2 YYNGEE. This CDR3 is 15 amino acids long. The CDR3 sequence is CASSREPNPLYGYTF. The DNA of the CDR3 is TGTGCCAGCTCCCGAGAACCTAATCCTCTCTATGGCTACACCTTC. The full variable domain, in which reference TRBV9 and TRBJ1-2 provide the parts outside the CDR3, is DSGVTQTPKHLITATGQRVTLRCSPRSGDLSVYWYQQSLDQGLQFLIQYYNGEERAKGNILERFSAQQFPDLHSELNLSSLELGDSALYFCASSREPNPLYGYTFGSGTRLTVV.

The rearrangement joins TRBV5-1 to TRBJ2-1; D possibly corresponds to TRBD2 (6 bases). Germline CDR1 and CDR2: SGHRS and YFSETQ. The CDR3 is made up of 16 amino acids. V was trimmed by 3 bases and J by 1 base, leaving 14 bases between them. The CDR3 sequence: CASSSLAGGSYNEQFF. The CDR3 DNA sequence: TGCGCCAGCAGCTCACTAGCAGGCGGATCCTACAATGAGCAGTTCTTC.

This clone has only a few counts. J is TRBJ1-4 and V is TRBV4-1; tentatively, D is TRBD1 (5 bases). The CDR3 consists of 15 residues. Germline V gene sequence: CDR1 MGHRA, CDR2 YSYEKL. The ends were cut back, 2 bases at V and 6 bases at J, with 13 bases in the middle. The CDR3 coding sequence is TGCGCCAGCAGCCAACTTCTACAGGCTTATGAAAAACTGTTTTTT. Translated: CASSQLLQAYEKLFF.

The V and J genes are TRBV29-1 and TRBJ2-2; possible D gene TRBD1, 6 bases. Looked up from germline, CDR1 is SQVTM and CDR2 is ANQGSEA. Trimming stripped 8 bases from V and 10 bases from J, with 23 bases between. This CDR3 spans 14 amino acids. CDR3 residues: CSILRGSLQPELFF. The CDR3 bases are TGCAGCATACTCAGGGGTTCTCTGCAGCCGGAGCTGTTTTTT.

This chain connects TRBV5-1 to TRBJ2-7; D remains ambiguous. Germline-derived CDR1 and CDR2 are SGHRS and YFSETQ. This CDR3 region has 13 residues. V shed 4 bases and J shed 6 bases, with 14 bases lying between them. This CDR3 is CASSVAVMFEQYF. The CDR3 DNA reads as TGCGCCAGCAGCGTAGCTGTGATGTTCGAGCAGTACTTC.

V gene TRBV5-1 combines with J gene TRBJ2-5; tentative D call: TRBD1 (5 bases). Per the germline V gene, CDR1 is SGHRS and CDR2 is YFSETQ. The CDR3 runs to 12 residues. V lost 4 bases to trimming and J lost 5 bases, with 9 bases between them. The CDR3 here is CASSAGLETQYF. In DNA, the CDR3 is TGCGCCAGCAGCGCAGGGTTGGAGACCCAGTACTTC.

This clone was recorded once. V gene TRBV5-1 combines with J gene TRBJ2-1; 7 bases agree with TRBD2. Per the germline V gene, CDR1 is SGHRS and CDR2 is YFSETQ. The CDR3 is 14 residues long. V lost 7 bases and J lost 6; bases outside the gene matches: 10. In DNA, the CDR3 is TGCGCCAGCCGAGGACTAGTCGATGGCAATGAGCAGTTCTTC. Amino acids: CASRGLVDGNEQFF.

This clone is judged medium-sized (0.01 to 0.1%). The chain has TRBV5-1 and TRBJ1-1, with D possibly being TRBD1 (6 bases). V lost 4 bases and J 4 bases, leaving 14 bases between the germline ends. The CDR3 contains 14 residues. The germline CDR1 and CDR2 sequences are SGHRS and YFSETQ. For the CDR3, the DNA is TGCGCCAGCAGCCTAGAGGGGGAGCGCACTGAAGCTTTCTTT. It is translated as CASSLEGERTEAFF.

The chain has TRBV29-1 and TRBJ2-1; 7 bases map to TRBD1. V lost 6 bases and J lost 5; bases outside the gene matches: 10. The CDR3 consists of 14 residues. From germline, CDR1 is SQVTM and CDR2 ANQGSEA. The CDR3 region is CSVTNRGGDNEQFF. The CDR3 bases are TGCAGCGTCACAAACAGGGGTGGCGACAATGAGCAGTTCTTC.

The gene calls are TRBV9 and TRBJ1-2; 9 nucleotides align to TRBD1. Trimming removed 4 bases from V and 7 bases from J; junction bases left unmatched: 11. Germline CDR1 reads SGDLS; CDR2 reads YYNGEE. The CDR3 has 15 amino acids. CDR3 sequence reads: CASSYRDRALSGYTF. The CDR3 DNA is TGTGCCAGCAGCTATCGGGACAGGGCCCTGAGTGGCTACACCTTC.

V is TRBV6-1 and J is TRBJ1-6, with 8 bases aligning to TRBD1. This CDR3 is 14 amino acids long. CDR1 is MNHNS and CDR2 is SASEGT in the germline V gene. The V and J ends lost 5 bases and 11 bases, in that order; junction bases with no gene match: 8. CDR3 amino acids: CASSSDRALAPLHF. The CDR3 nucleotides are TGTGCCAGCAGTTCGGACAGGGCTCTAGCACCCCTCCACTTT.

There are a few counts of this clone. V is TRBV19 and J is TRBJ2-7; the match to TRBD1 covers 9 bases. Germline values: CDR1 LNHDA, CDR2 SQIVND (reference sequence). The ends lost 7 bases at V and 3 bases at J; junction bases unmatched: 1. The CDR3 consists of 12 residues. The CDR3 protein is CASTGQGYEQYF. The CDR3 nucleotides read TGTGCCAGTACGGGACAGGGCTACGAGCAGTACTTC.